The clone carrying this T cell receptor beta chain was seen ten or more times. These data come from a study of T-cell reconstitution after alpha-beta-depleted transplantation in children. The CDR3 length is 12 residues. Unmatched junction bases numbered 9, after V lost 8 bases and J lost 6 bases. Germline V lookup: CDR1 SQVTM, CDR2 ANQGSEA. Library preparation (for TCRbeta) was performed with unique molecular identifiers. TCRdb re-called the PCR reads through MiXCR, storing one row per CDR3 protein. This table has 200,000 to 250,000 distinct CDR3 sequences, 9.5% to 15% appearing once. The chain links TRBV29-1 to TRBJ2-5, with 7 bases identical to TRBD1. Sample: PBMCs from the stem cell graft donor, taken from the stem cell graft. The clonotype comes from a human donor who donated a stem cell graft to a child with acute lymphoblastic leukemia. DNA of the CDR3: TGCAGCATTAGGACAGGCCCCCAGACCCAGTACTTC. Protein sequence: CSIRTGPQTQYF.